The subject of this entry is one T cell receptor (beta chain). The CDR3 totals 15 residues. V gave up 1 base and J gave up 1 base, with 9 bases separating them. Germline CDR1 and CDR2: SGHTS and YDEGEE. The sample comes from a study of siplizumab effects on memory and regulatory T cells. Sequencing used immunoSEQ multiplex PCR; TCRdb keeps in-frame clones, though not all of them. Here the sample spans tens of thousands of clones, over 85% being singletons. The source is a human donor in good health. Sequencing was performed on CD8+ T cells sorted from blood. The chain carries TRBV5-8 and TRBJ1-5, with no clear D. CDR3 bases: TGTGCCAGCAGCTTGAATGGAAGGAGCAATCAGCCCCAGCATTTT. Amino acid sequence: CASSLNGRSNQPQHF.